The 29 T cell receptor beta chains below come from one sample, sequenced in a study of healthy donors' naive CD4 and CD8 T cells. Each TCR library used 500 ng of total RNA and a linear amplification protocol. TCRdb called the reads again in MiXCR, with one record for every CDR3 protein. The sample has 150,000 to 200,000 distinct CDR3 sequences, about 70% seen once. The specimen was naive CD4+ and CD8+ T cells sorted from blood, pooled from several donors. Receptors were obtained from a pool of human donors in good health; the sample pools cells from several healthy donors.

Concerning this clonotype itself: As the CDR3 is not closed by the conserved phenylalanine or tryptophan, this likely results from a read error. The chain employs TRBV20-1 and TRBJ2-2; the D gene is possibly TRBD2 (6 bases). The CDR3 has 15 amino acids. V was clipped by 1 base and J by 2 bases, with 11 bases between them. Germline-derived CDR1 and CDR2 are DFQATT and SNEGSKA (reference sequence). In nucleotides, the CDR3 is TGCAGTGCTAGAGTAGGACTATTAAACACCGGGGAGCTGTTTTCT. Translating gives CSARVGLLNTGELFS.

The CDR3 nucleotides read TGCAGCGTTGAAGATACCATCTCCTACGAGCAGTACTTC. Translating it yields CSVEDTISYEQYF. The rearrangement joins TRBV29-1 to TRBJ2-7; no reliable D call. Trimming pared 0 bases from V and 0 bases from J, leaving 6 bases between. Germline values: CDR1 SQVTM, CDR2 ANQGSEA. The CDR3 loop spans 13 amino acids.

The J gene is TRBJ1-1, the V gene TRBV30, with unresolved D. The CDR3 is 12 amino acids. Trimming stripped 3 bases from V and 1 base from J, with 6 bases between. Germline CDR1 is GTSNPN and CDR2 is SVGIG (reference sequence). CDR3 coding DNA: TGTGCCTGGAGGGCAGGGAACACTGAAGCTTTCTTT. This sequence encodes CAWRAGNTEAFF.

This clonotype was detected only once. The J gene is TRBJ2-3, the V gene TRBV5-1; 10 bases fit TRBD2. This CDR3 is 17 amino acids long. Per the germline V gene, CDR1 is SGHRS and CDR2 is YFSETQ. With 4 bases clipped from V and 4 bases from J, the junction kept 12 bases outside the gene matches. In nucleotides, the CDR3 is TGCGCCAGCAGCCCGGACCGTAGCGGGAGGTTGGCAGATACGCAGTATTTT. Translated, it gives CASSPDRSGRLADTQYF.

This clonotype appeared once. This sequence joins TRBV6-5 and TRBJ2-1; possibly TRBD1 for D (6 bases). V was pared by 5 bases and J by 4 bases, with 12 bases between. The germline gives CDR1 MNHEY, CDR2 SVGAGI. The CDR3 is made up of 14 amino acids. CDR3 sequence: CASSPARGYNEQFF. CDR3 sequence (DNA): TGTGCCAGCAGTCCCGCCAGGGGATACAATGAGCAGTTCTTC.

The genes are TRBV20-1 and TRBJ1-5; perhaps TRBD1 as D (5 bases). V was shortened by 0 bases and J by 6 bases, with 12 bases between the two germline ends. Germline CDR1 is DFQATT and CDR2 is SNEGSKA (reference sequence). CDR3 size: 14 residues. DNA for the CDR3: TGCAGTGCTAGAGATAAGGGGAGAAGTCAGCCCCAGCATTTT. Amino acids: CSARDKGRSQPQHF.

The chain carries TRBV6-5 and TRBJ2-3, with D possibly being TRBD2 (7 bases). CDR1 MNHEY and CDR2 SVGAGI come from the germline V gene. The CDR3 is 16 amino acids. Between the trimmed V and J ends, which lost 10 bases and 3 bases, there was a span of 23 bases. The CDR3 sequence is CATSLYPGGGTDTQYF. The CDR3 nucleotides are TGTGCCACCAGCCTATATCCGGGGGGCGGAACAGATACGCAGTATTTT.

The chain carries TRBV27 and TRBJ2-1; D gene unclear. Germline V gene data show CDR1 as MNHEY and CDR2 as SMNVEV (reference sequence). Trimming pared 5 bases from V and 7 bases from J, leaving 18 bases between. CDR3 length equals 15 residues. CDR3 residues: CASSQGLGSLNEQFF. CDR3 nucleotide sequence: TGTGCCAGCAGTCAAGGTCTGGGCTCCTTGAATGAGCAGTTCTTC.

The chain is built from TRBV6-5 and TRBJ2-7, with a weak D call TRBD1 (6 bases). Germline CDR1 is MNHEY and CDR2 is SVGAGI. V was clipped by 2 bases and J by 3 bases, with 17 bases between them. This CDR3 comprises 16 residues. The CDR3 DNA sequence: TGTGCCAGCAGTTACACGACAGGCCAGGTCTTCTACGAGCAGTACTTC. Protein product: CASSYTTGQVFYEQYF.

This clonotype was seen a few times. The rearrangement links TRBV29-1 to TRBJ2-7; TRBD1 aligns across 7 bases. This CDR3 is built from 14 residues. The trim removed 6 bases at V and 0 bases at J, leaving 8 bases unmatched. The germline V gene encodes CDR1 SQVTM and CDR2 ANQGSEA. This CDR3 reads CSVARRQGSYEQYF. DNA of the CDR3: TGCAGCGTGGCGAGGCGACAGGGCTCCTACGAGCAGTACTTC.

The J gene is TRBJ2-7, the V gene TRBV27; TRBD2 is a possible D gene (5 bases). In germline, CDR1 is MNHEY, CDR2 SMNVEV (reference sequence). Between the trimmed V and J ends, which lost 0 bases and 3 bases, there was a span of 9 bases. This CDR3 region has 14 residues. The CDR3: CASSLSLGVYEQYF. CDR3 nucleotides: TGTGCCAGCAGTTTATCGCTCGGGGTCTACGAGCAGTACTTC.

The chain employs TRBV6-2 or TRBV6-3 and TRBJ1-6; TRBD1 agrees at 8 bases. The length of the CDR3 is 14 residues. Germline lookup yields CDR1 MNHEY and CDR2 SVGEGT. V lost 5 bases, J lost 7 bases, and 4 bases stayed unmatched. The CDR3 spells CASSKTGDNSPLHF. CDR3 DNA sequence: TGTGCCAGCAGTAAGACAGGGGACAATTCACCCCTCCACTTT.

The chain has TRBV6-2 or TRBV6-3 and TRBJ2-7; D not certain. The CDR3 extends over 15 amino acids. With 7 bases removed from V and 2 bases from J, the gap between germline ends came to 18 bases. The V gene's germline CDR1 is MNHEY and CDR2 SVGEGT. CDR3 amino acids: CASTERVGYTYEQYF. The CDR3 DNA sequence: TGTGCCAGCACCGAAAGGGTCGGCTATACCTACGAGCAGTACTTC.

The CDR3 DNA reads as TGTGCCAGCAGCTATAGTGAGAACTATGGCTACACCTTC. It codes for CASSYSENYGYTF. The chain employs TRBV14 and TRBJ1-2; unclear D gene. The germline gives CDR1 SGHDN, CDR2 FVKESK. CDR3 length: 13 residues. V dropped 5 bases and J dropped 2 bases, with 9 bases sitting between them.

In this sample, this clonotype turned up a few times. In DNA form, the CDR3 reads TGTGCCAGCTACCAGGGGAAGAAGCCTCAGCCCCAGCATTTT. It codes for CASYQGKKPQPQHF. The rearrangement links TRBV27 to TRBJ1-5; TRBD1 is a possible D gene (6 bases). Germline CDR1 reads MNHEY; CDR2 reads SMNVEV (reference sequence). V was cut by 8 bases and J by 6 bases, with 17 bases left in between. This CDR3 is built from 14 residues.

The CDR3 bases are TGCAGCGTTGAAGCCCCCTACCCGGGGACAGGGTTCGACAATGAGCAGTTCTTC. Translated, it gives CSVEAPYPGTGFDNEQFF. The chain is built from TRBV29-1 and TRBJ2-1; TRBD1 agrees at 9 bases. Germline CDR1 reads SQVTM; CDR2 reads ANQGSEA. The CDR3 runs to 18 residues. Trimming at V came to 1 base and at J to 5 bases, leaving 15 bases not matched to a gene.

This chain joins TRBV29-1 and TRBJ2-7, with a weak D call TRBD1 (6 bases). The V gene's germline CDR1 is SQVTM and CDR2 ANQGSEA. The V gene lost 6 bases and the J gene lost 2 bases, with 14 bases spanning the gap. This CDR3 region has 13 residues. The CDR3 here is CSVSWDNTYEQYF. The CDR3 nucleotides read TGCAGCGTCTCCTGGGACAATACCTACGAGCAGTACTTC.

This clonotype was detected a few times. This chain uses TRBV20-1 with TRBJ2-3; 7 nucleotides match TRBD2. From germline, CDR1 is DFQATT and CDR2 SNEGSKA (reference sequence). The CDR3 consists of 15 residues. After removal of 0 bases from V and 0 bases from J, the junction contained 3 bases not matched to a gene. The CDR3 region is CSARELASSTDTQYF. The CDR3 bases are TGCAGTGCTAGAGAACTAGCGTCGAGCACAGATACGCAGTATTTT.

The chain links TRBV27 to TRBJ2-7; tentatively, D is TRBD1 or TRBD2 (5 bases each). There are 16 residues in the CDR3. CDR1 and CDR2 from the germline V gene are MNHEY and SMNVEV (reference sequence). V lost 6 bases and J lost 5, with 23 bases in between. CDR3 sequence: CASSLLTGAPNHEQYF. The CDR3, as DNA: TGTGCCAGCAGCCTTTTGACCGGGGCCCCTAACCACGAGCAGTACTTC.

The chain couples TRBV7-8 to TRBJ2-6; no reliable D call. The germline V gene has CDR1 SGHVS and CDR2 FQNEAQ. This CDR3 is built from 14 residues. V dropped 3 bases and J dropped 3 bases, with 6 bases sitting between them. This CDR3 reads CASSFGFGANVLTF. The CDR3 nucleotides read TGTGCCAGCAGCTTCGGATTTGGGGCCAACGTCCTGACTTTC.

The rearrangement links TRBV19 to TRBJ1-2, with 8 bases aligning to TRBD1. Germline V gives CDR1 LNHDA, CDR2 SQIVND (reference sequence). V trimming: 6 bases; J trimming: 4 bases; junction bases outside the gene matches: 7. The CDR3 is 14 amino acids. The CDR3 is CASSRGQGVYGYTF. In nucleotides, the CDR3 is TGTGCCAGTAGCAGAGGACAGGGAGTCTATGGCTACACCTTC.

The chain has TRBV29-1 and TRBJ1-1; tentatively, D is TRBD1 (6 bases). Germline V CDR1 and CDR2: SQVTM, ANQGSEA. This CDR3 is built from 13 residues. Trimming stripped 7 bases from V and 2 bases from J, with 14 bases between. CDR3 region: CSGTGSINTEAFF. The CDR3 DNA reads TGCAGCGGTACAGGGAGTATTAACACTGAAGCTTTCTTT.

The CDR3 here is CASSRDSPTEAFF. As DNA, the CDR3 is TGTGCCAGCAGCCGGGACAGTCCCACTGAAGCTTTCTTT. The chain couples TRBV7-8 to TRBJ1-1; TRBD1 matches at 7 bases. Trimming at V came to 5 bases and at J to 4 bases, leaving 4 bases not matched to a gene. Germline V lookup: CDR1 SGHVS, CDR2 FQNEAQ. The CDR3 is 13 amino acids. The entire variable domain, with the rest obtained from reference TRBV7-8 and TRBJ1-1, is as follows: GAGVSQSPRYKVAKRGQDVALRCDPISGHVSLFWYQQALGQGPEFLTYFQNEAQLDKSGLPSDRFFAERPEGSVSTLKIQRTQQEDSAVYLCASSRDSPTEAFFGQGTRLTVV.

The chain joins TRBV5-1 to TRBJ1-1; D is uncertain. V was trimmed by 0 bases and J by 6 bases, leaving 12 bases between them. Germline loops: CDR1 SGHRS, CDR2 YFSETQ. The CDR3 length is 14 residues. CDR3 in amino acids: CASSLGQRAPEAFF. The CDR3 nucleotides are TGCGCCAGCAGCTTGGGTCAGCGGGCCCCTGAAGCTTTCTTT.

The chain uses TRBV19 and TRBJ2-7; TRBD1 matches 7 bases. Germline trimming cut 6 bases from V and 5 bases from J; bases unmatched to any gene: 10. The CDR3 has 14 amino acids. Germline CDR1 is LNHDA and CDR2 is SQIVND (reference sequence). The CDR3 nucleotides are TGTGCCAGTAGCCTTTCTCAGACAGGGAACGAGCAGTACTTC. This codes for CASSLSQTGNEQYF.

The V and J genes are TRBV6-2 or TRBV6-3 and TRBJ1-2; the D gene is possibly TRBD1 (6 bases). V was shortened by 6 bases and J by 3 bases, with 14 bases between the two germline ends. CDR3 size: 14 residues. The germline V gene encodes CDR1 MNHEY and CDR2 SVGEGT. The DNA for the CDR3 is TGTGCCAGCAGAAGAATACAGGGAGACTATGGCTACACCTTC. Its protein is CASRRIQGDYGYTF.

This chain uses TRBV15 with TRBJ2-2; weak D call: TRBD1 (5 bases). In germline, CDR1 is LNHNV, CDR2 YYDKDF (reference sequence). This CDR3 is built from 18 residues. V was trimmed by 0 bases and J by 0 bases, leaving 14 bases between them. CDR3: CATSRDETTVANTGELFF. The CDR3 coding sequence is TGTGCCACCAGCAGAGATGAAACGACAGTCGCGAACACCGGGGAGCTGTTTTTT.

The rearrangement joins TRBV4-1 to TRBJ2-1; 7 bases line up with TRBD2. The CDR3 runs to 15 residues. CDR1 is MGHRA and CDR2 is YSYEKL in the germline V gene. After removal of 7 bases from V and 15 bases from J, the junction contained 21 bases not matched to a gene. CDR3 DNA sequence: TGCGCCAGCACCTCGACAACCGGGGGGTCCGGGTCGGGGTTCTTC. Its protein product is CASTSTTGGSGSGFF.

This clonotype has just a few counts. This sequence joins TRBV12-3 or TRBV12-4 and TRBJ1-5; 9 bases line up with TRBD1. The CDR3 has 16 residues. The V gene end was trimmed by 5 bases and the J gene end by 4 bases; junction bases not matched to a gene: 9. The CDR3 nucleotides are TGTGCCAGCAGTACCTCCGGGACAGGGATGAATCAGCCCCAGCATTTT. It specifies CASSTSGTGMNQPQHF.